One sample yielded the 32 T cell receptor beta chains listed below, sequenced in a study of shared clonotypes between healthy human individuals (dated by TCRdb to the early 2020s). Library generation was performed with the immunoSEQ multiplex PCR assay. The table was pulled from immuneACCESS by TCRdb, which kept in-frame rearrangements only. Such tables lose some clones; where checked, under half of the loss comes from unresolved V genes, and the rest has no known cause. The sample profile shows just over 2,000,000 clones; less than 95% of them were found once. 0.9% to 1.4% of the sample belongs to the ten largest clones. CD8 naive samples were obtained by positive selection for CCR7 among CD45RO-negative cells, yielding a CD45RA+CCR7+ population from which TemRA cells were excluded. Specimen: naive CD8+ T cells sorted from blood. In light of the paper, this sample's cell subset or site label describes: CD45RA+CCR7+. The origin of the receptors is a man between 18 and 35 years old in good health.

This chain joins TRBV12-2 and TRBJ2-7. TRBV12-2 is deemed a pseudogene. The CDR3 covers 19 residues. The CDR3 region is CASRLDRGHRRGSSYEQYF. For the CDR3, the DNA is TGTGCAAGTCGCTTAGACAGGGGACATAGGCGGGGGAGCTCCTACGAGCAGTACTTC.

The V gene is TRBV6-1, the J gene TRBJ1-2; D uncertain. The CDR3 totals 17 residues. V was clipped by 1 base and J by 8 bases, with 23 bases between them. Germline CDR1 reads MNHNS; CDR2 reads SASEGT. The DNA for the CDR3 is TGTGCCAGCAGTGAAGAGGTTGCGGCTCCCCAGCGTGAGGGCTACACCTTC. As protein: CASSEEVAAPQREGYTF.

V is TRBV5-4 and J is TRBJ2-3; D is ambiguous. The CDR3 is made up of 12 amino acids. V dropped 4 bases and J dropped 6 bases, with 9 bases sitting between them. CDR1 SGHNT and CDR2 YYREEE come from the germline V gene (reference sequence). The CDR3 coding sequence is TGTGCCAGCAGCCCTTACACGGATACGCAGTATTTT. It encodes CASSPYTDTQYF. Variable domain in full (rest from reference TRBV5-4 and TRBJ2-3): ETGVTQSPTHLIKTRGQQVTLRCSSQSGHNTVSWYQQALGQGPQFIFQYYREEENGRGNFPPRFSGLQFPNYSSELNVNALELDDSALYLCASSPYTDTQYFGPGTRLTVL.

CDR3 region: CASSGGLAWDRDYEQYF. The CDR3 nucleotides read TGTGCCAGCAGTGGAGGTCTAGCTTGGGACAGGGACTACGAGCAGTACTTC. The V call is TRBV2, the J call TRBJ2-7; 9 positions agree with TRBD1. The CDR3 totals 17 residues. Germline loops: CDR1 SNHLY, CDR2 FYNNEI. The J segment lost 3 bases and the V segment lost 4 bases, leaving 13 bases of the junction unmatched. The full variable domain, in which reference TRBV2 and TRBJ2-7 provide the parts outside the CDR3, is EPEVTQTPSHQVTQMGQEVILRCVPISNHLYFYWYRQILGQKVEFLVSFYNNEISEKSEIFDDQFSVERPDGSNFTLKIRSTKLEDSAMYFCASSGGLAWDRDYEQYFGPGTRLTVT.

The chain combines TRBV9 with TRBJ2-5; 8 bases are a match to TRBD1. This CDR3 has 14 residues. V lost 3 bases and J lost 7; bases outside the gene matches: 8. The germline gives CDR1 SGDLS, CDR2 YYNGEE. As DNA, the CDR3 is TGTGCCAGCAGCGCCGAGGGACAGGCGGGGACCCAGTACTTC. Residues: CASSAEGQAGTQYF.

V and J are TRBV28 and TRBJ2-3, with 7 bases that match TRBD1. Germline values: CDR1 MDHEN, CDR2 SYDVKM. The junction had 7 bases not matched to a gene; V was cut back by 8 bases and J by 2 bases. CDR3 length: 14 residues. CDR3: CASRPGQLTDTQYF. The CDR3 bases are TGTGCCAGCCGGCCGGGACAGCTCACAGATACGCAGTATTTT.

Only one count was recorded for this clone. The CDR3 nucleotides are TGTGCCAGCAGCTTCGCGGAGGGGGCTGACTACGAGCAGTACTTC. Residues: CASSFAEGADYEQYF. The rearrangement links TRBV13 to TRBJ2-7; maybe TRBD1 (7 bases). The CDR3 runs to 15 residues. Germline V gives CDR1 PRHDT, CDR2 FYEKMQ (reference sequence). Trimming stripped 3 bases from V and 3 bases from J, with 15 bases between.

CDR3 amino acids: CASSSMTEGSYEQYF. DNA for the CDR3: TGTGCCAGCAGCTCAATGACGGAAGGGTCCTACGAGCAGTACTTC. This chain links TRBV11-2 with TRBJ2-7; no reliable D call. The CDR3 sequence is 15 residues long. V was clipped by 4 bases and J by 1 base, with 14 bases between them. Germline V CDR1 and CDR2: SGHAT, FQNNGV.

V is TRBV6-1 and J is TRBJ2-7; 7 bases fit TRBD2. J lost 4 bases, V lost 8 bases, and 8 bases had no gene match. CDR1 is MNHNS, CDR2 SASEGT, per germline. The CDR3 consists of 13 residues. The CDR3 DNA sequence: TGTGCCAGCGATAGAGCGGGGAGGTACGAGCAGTACTTC. Residues: CASDRAGRYEQYF.

This clone was detected only once. V usage is TRBV7-9 and J usage is TRBJ2-1; a weak D match, TRBD2 (6 bases). Germline CDR1 reads SEHNR; CDR2 reads FQNEAQ (reference sequence). Trimming took 5 bases from V and 7 from J, leaving 9 bases between them. The CDR3 sequence is 12 residues long. This CDR3 is CASSQGLNEQFF. DNA of the CDR3: TGTGCCAGCAGCCAGGGACTTAATGAGCAGTTCTTC.

The chain has TRBV7-9 and TRBJ2-7, with D possibly being TRBD1 (5 bases). The CDR3 is 15 residues long. Germline loops: CDR1 SEHNR, CDR2 FQNEAQ (reference sequence). Trimming removed 4 bases at V and 0 bases at J, with 13 bases between. The CDR3 reads CASSSRTGLSYEQYF. CDR3 bases: TGTGCCAGCAGCTCCCGCACAGGCCTCTCCTACGAGCAGTACTTC.

This chain connects TRBV9 to TRBJ2-7; 9 bases match TRBD2. The CDR3 sequence is 14 residues long. The germline V gene encodes CDR1 SGDLS and CDR2 YYNGEE. Germline trimming cut 7 bases from V and 3 bases from J; bases unmatched to any gene: 8. Written as DNA, the CDR3 is TGTGCCAGCTCGTACGCGGGAGGGAGCTACGAGCAGTACTTC. Amino acids: CASSYAGGSYEQYF.

The rearrangement joins TRBV29-1 to TRBJ2-7, with D possibly TRBD2 on 6 matching bases. The germline V gene has CDR1 SQVTM and CDR2 ANQGSEA. The CDR3 runs 13 residues. The V end lost 0 bases, the J end lost 3 bases, and 9 bases lay between the germline ends. The CDR3 here is CSVEDGGRYEQYF. The CDR3 nucleotides read TGCAGCGTTGAAGACGGGGGACGCTACGAGCAGTACTTC.

The rearrangement links TRBV27 to TRBJ2-7; 7 bases map to TRBD1. Trimming at V came to 4 bases and at J to 5 bases, leaving 2 bases not matched to a gene. CDR1 MNHEY and CDR2 SMNVEV come from the germline V gene (reference sequence). The CDR3 is 12 residues long. The CDR3 DNA sequence: TGTGCCAGCAGTTCCGACAGGGACGAGCAGTACTTC. Its protein product is CASSSDRDEQYF.

J is TRBJ2-7 and V is TRBV5-6; 8 bases agree with TRBD1. Germline values: CDR1 SGHDT, CDR2 YYEEEE. V lost 1 base to trimming and J lost 3 bases; unmatched junction nucleotides: 9. The CDR3 length is 16 residues. CDR3 in amino acids: CASSLTRQGNFYEQYF. CDR3 nucleotides: TGTGCCAGCAGCTTGACCAGACAGGGGAATTTCTACGAGCAGTACTTC.

This clone was seen a single time. This rearrangement joins TRBV25-1 to TRBJ1-3; no firm D call. The CDR3 extends over 15 amino acids. Trimming took off 3 bases at V and 1 base at J, with 10 bases between the two ends. Germline lookup yields CDR1 MGHDK and CDR2 SYGVNS. CDR3 region: CASSDVGQSGNTIYF. The CDR3 DNA reads as TGTGCCAGCAGTGACGTAGGGCAGTCTGGAAACACCATATATTTT.

The chain recombines TRBV9 with TRBJ1-1; TRBD1 is a possible D gene (6 bases). Looked up from germline, CDR1 is SGDLS and CDR2 is YYNGEE. V lost 4 bases and J lost 1, with 8 bases in between. This CDR3 spans 13 amino acids. In DNA form, the CDR3 reads TGTGCCAGCAGCATGACAGGGAACACTGAAGCTTTCTTT. Translating it yields CASSMTGNTEAFF.

The rearrangement links TRBV29-1 to TRBJ2-1; a weak D match, TRBD2 (5 bases). CDR1 is SQVTM, CDR2 ANQGSEA, per germline. Trimming pared 5 bases from V and 8 bases from J, leaving 13 bases between. The CDR3 totals 12 residues. CDR3 DNA: TGCAGCGTTTTACTCCTCGGGGATGAGCAGTTCTTC. Encoded protein: CSVLLLGDEQFF.

This sequence joins TRBV7-8 and TRBJ2-7, with 9 bases fitting TRBD1. Germline CDR1 and CDR2: SGHVS and FQNEAQ. The trim removed 5 bases at V and 4 bases at J, leaving 6 bases unmatched. This CDR3 has 14 residues. In nucleotides, the CDR3 is TGTGCCAGCAGCCAGGACAGGGGCGCTTACGAGCAGTACTTC. This gives the protein CASSQDRGAYEQYF.

The chain combines TRBV20-1 with TRBJ1-2, with D perhaps matching TRBD1 (6 bases). From germline, CDR1 is DFQATT and CDR2 SNEGSKA (reference sequence). The CDR3 is 11 residues long. V shed 6 bases and J shed 8 bases, with 13 bases lying between them. The CDR3 here is CSAPGEGGYTF. The CDR3 DNA follows: TGCAGTGCACCAGGGGAGGGCGGCTACACCTTC.

The CDR3 region is CASSLSGSQETQYF. For the CDR3, the DNA is TGTGCCAGCAGTTTGAGCGGTTCCCAAGAGACCCAGTACTTC. The V gene is TRBV5-6, the J gene TRBJ2-5; weak D call: TRBD2 (5 bases). The V end lost 5 bases, the J end lost 1 base, and 12 bases lay between the germline ends. The CDR3 is 14 amino acids. The germline V gene encodes CDR1 SGHDT and CDR2 YYEEEE.

V usage is TRBV4-1 and J usage is TRBJ2-7; D call uncertain. The CDR3 has 15 residues. The V gene's germline CDR1 is MGHRA and CDR2 YSYEKL. Trimming removed 1 base from V and 3 bases from J, with 13 bases in between. CDR3 loop: CASSQVAVPGYEQYF. The CDR3 region has the DNA TGCGCCAGCAGCCAAGTGGCCGTCCCAGGCTACGAGCAGTACTTC.

The CDR3 region is CSVLLSRDTNTGELFF. The DNA for the CDR3 is TGCAGCGTTTTACTTTCCCGGGACACAAACACCGGGGAGCTGTTTTTT. The gene calls are TRBV29-1 and TRBJ2-2, with D possibly being TRBD1 (6 bases). V lost 5 bases and J lost 2, with 18 bases in between. Looked up from germline, CDR1 is SQVTM and CDR2 is ANQGSEA. This CDR3 spans 16 amino acids.

Remarks on this clone: One end of the junction fails to match germline, which may point to a read error. The chain uses TRBV7-9 and TRBJ2-7; D is unclear. The germline V gene encodes CDR1 SEHNR and CDR2 FQNEAQ (reference sequence). CDR3 size: 13 residues. The CDR3 is CASSNPPKVEGNF. In nucleotides, the CDR3 is TGTGCCAGCAGCAACCCTCCGAAGGTCGAAGGGAACTTC. Complete variable domain (other parts from reference TRBV7-9 and TRBJ2-7): DTGVSQNPRHKITKRGQNVTFRCDPISEHNRLYWYRQTLGQGPEFLTYFQNEAQLEKSRLLSDRFSAERPKGSFSTLEIQRTEQGDSAMYLCASSNPPKVEGNFGPGTRLTVT.

This clone has only one observation. This chain connects TRBV30 to TRBJ1-2, with 8 bases matching TRBD1. V shed 7 bases, J shed 4 bases, and the junction held 11 bases outside the gene matches. In germline, CDR1 is GTSNPN, CDR2 SVGIG (reference sequence). CDR3 length: 14 amino acids. The CDR3 bases are TGTGCCTCTCCTTTACAGGGGGAAGCCTATGGCTACACCTTC. It codes for CASPLQGEAYGYTF. The full variable domain, its missing parts supplied by reference TRBV30 and TRBJ1-2, is SQTIHQWPATLVQPVGSPLSLECTVEGTSNPNLYWYRQAAGRGLQLLFYSVGIGQISSEVPQNLSASRPQDRQFILSSKKLLLSDSGFYLCASPLQGEAYGYTFGSGTRLTVV.

V usage is TRBV30 and J usage is TRBJ2-3; no reliable D call. The germline CDR1 and CDR2 sequences are GTSNPN and SVGIG (reference sequence). The V gene lost 2 bases and the J gene lost 2 bases, with 8 bases spanning the gap. The CDR3 has 13 amino acids. Here the CDR3 reads CAWSWVHTDTQYF. The CDR3 DNA reads as TGTGCCTGGAGTTGGGTCCACACAGATACGCAGTATTTT.

This clone occurred a few times. The sample holds other DNA sequences that translate to the same CDR3. The chain links TRBV7-9 to TRBJ1-6; no reliable D call. This CDR3 is 12 amino acids long. Germline V gene data show CDR1 as SEHNR and CDR2 as FQNEAQ (reference sequence). V lost 3 bases and J lost 6, with 3 bases in between. The CDR3 sequence is CASSLGNSPLHF. In nucleotides, the CDR3 is TGTGCCAGCAGCTTGGGTAATTCACCCCTCCACTTT.

The CDR3 protein is CASSPPNDYEQYF. DNA of the CDR3: TGTGCCAGCAGCCCACCGAACGACTACGAGCAGTACTTC. This chain links TRBV13 with TRBJ2-7; D remains unclear. The germline gives CDR1 PRHDT, CDR2 FYEKMQ (reference sequence). The germline V and J ends were trimmed by 5 bases and 3 bases, with 11 bases remaining between them. The CDR3 totals 13 residues.

The gene calls are TRBV7-6 and TRBJ2-7, with D possibly TRBD1 on 5 matching bases. The germline V gene encodes CDR1 SGHVS and CDR2 FNYEAQ. The length of the CDR3 is 16 residues. The V and J ends lost 3 bases and 3 bases respectively, with 18 bases between them. The CDR3 sequence is CASSLGPELGFYEQYF. For the CDR3, the DNA is TGTGCCAGCAGCTTGGGGCCCGAACTGGGGTTCTACGAGCAGTACTTC.

The chain has TRBV6-1 and TRBJ2-5; TRBD2 matches at 10 bases. Germline CDR1 and CDR2: MNHNS and SASEGT. The trim removed 1 base at V and 3 bases at J, leaving 2 bases unmatched. The CDR3 sequence is 15 residues long. CDR3 in amino acids: CASSEVTSGEETQYF. For the CDR3, the DNA is TGTGCCAGCAGTGAAGTTACTAGCGGGGAAGAGACCCAGTACTTC.

This clone was seen more than once but under ten times. For the CDR3, the DNA is TGTGCCAGCAGTGAAAAAGGTTTATCCGGGACAGTCAATTCACCCCTCCACTTT. It specifies CASSEKGLSGTVNSPLHF. V usage is TRBV2 and J usage is TRBJ1-6; 7 positions match TRBD1. The CDR3 sequence is 18 residues long. The germline V gene encodes CDR1 SNHLY and CDR2 FYNNEI. The J segment lost 7 bases and the V segment lost 2 bases, leaving 14 bases of the junction unmatched.

In this sample, this clone turned up once. The sample has other DNA sequences that encode this CDR3 too. The gene calls are TRBV6-5 and TRBJ1-6; D uncertain. The CDR3 is 15 residues long. V was trimmed by 0 bases and J by 5 bases, leaving 8 bases between them. Germline V gives CDR1 MNHEY, CDR2 SVGAGI. CDR3 sequence: CASSYSPGDNSPLHF. Here the CDR3 DNA reads TGTGCCAGCAGTTACTCACCCGGGGATAATTCACCCCTCCACTTT.